One and the same sample provided the 9 T cell receptor beta chains below, sequenced in a study of blood T cell repertoires in COVID-19. TCRdb keeps only in-frame clones here, not all; method: immunoSEQ multiplex PCR. This table has over 130,000 clones, more than 65% appearing once. The specimen was peripheral blood. The receptors derive from a human donor in a cohort sampled during active COVID-19.

The gene calls are TRBV5-1 and TRBJ2-2, with a weak D call TRBD1 (5 bases). CDR3 size: 15 residues. Germline V gene data show CDR1 as SGHRS and CDR2 as YFSETQ. Trimming pared 0 bases from V and 0 bases from J, leaving 6 bases between. For the CDR3, the DNA is TGCGCCAGCAGCTTGGAAGGGGCGAACACCGGGGAGCTGTTTTTT. Translated: CASSLEGANTGELFF.

This chain joins TRBV3-1 (or the pseudogene TRBV3-2) and TRBJ1-4; 7 nucleotides agree with TRBD1. With V trimmed by 2 bases and J by 3 bases, 3 bases remained unmatched. CDR3 length equals 15 residues. In germline, CDR1 is LGHDT, CDR2 YNNKEL (reference sequence). CDR3 residues: CASSQRGQSNEKLFF. For the CDR3, the DNA is TGTGCCAGCAGCCAAAGGGGACAGTCTAATGAAAAACTGTTTTTT.

In nucleotides, the CDR3 is TGTGCCAGCTCACCGGGACAGTCCTATAATTCACCCCTCCACTTT. This sequence encodes CASSPGQSYNSPLHF. The rearrangement links TRBV18 to TRBJ1-6; 7 bases fit TRBD1. Per the germline V gene, CDR1 is KGHSH and CDR2 is LQKENI. V shed 3 bases, J shed 1 base, and the junction held 0 bases outside the gene matches. This CDR3 comprises 15 residues.

The chain couples TRBV4-2 to TRBJ2-5, with D possibly being TRBD2 (6 bases). The V end lost 2 bases, the J end lost 6 bases, and 19 bases lay between the germline ends. The CDR3 spans 16 residues. Germline V gene lookup returns CDR1 LGHNA and CDR2 YNFKEQ. The CDR3 protein is CASSQNIVGSFQTQYF. As DNA, the CDR3 is TGTGCCAGCAGCCAAAATATTGTCGGGAGCTTCCAGACCCAGTACTTC.

This sequence joins TRBV9 and TRBJ1-5; a weak D match, TRBD1 (6 bases). Trimming stripped 0 bases from V and 5 bases from J, with 9 bases between. In germline, CDR1 is SGDLS, CDR2 YYNGEE. CDR3 length equals 14 residues. CDR3 residues: CASSVGDTHQPQHF. Written as DNA, the CDR3 is TGTGCCAGCAGCGTAGGGGACACCCATCAGCCCCAGCATTTT.

The chain combines TRBV5-1 with TRBJ2-1; tentatively, D is TRBD2 (6 bases). The CDR3 has 15 residues. The V gene lost 4 bases and the J gene lost 2 bases, with 13 bases spanning the gap. Looked up from germline, CDR1 is SGHRS and CDR2 is YFSETQ. The CDR3 here is CASSPNSGAYNEQFF. CDR3 DNA: TGCGCCAGCAGCCCCAACTCGGGGGCCTACAATGAGCAGTTCTTC.

V gene TRBV29-1 combines with J gene TRBJ1-3, with 9 bases fitting TRBD1. The CDR3 covers 13 residues. Germline-derived CDR1 and CDR2 are SQVTM and ANQGSEA. J was trimmed by 0 bases and V by 7 bases; bases with no gene match: 1. Here the CDR3 DNA reads TGCAGCGCGGGACAGGGCTCTGGAAACACCATATATTTT. Protein product: CSAGQGSGNTIYF.

The chain employs TRBV2 and TRBJ2-5; 10 bases fit TRBD1. Unmatched junction bases numbered 14, after V lost 7 bases and J lost 3 bases. CDR1 and CDR2 (germline): SNHLY, FYNNEI. This CDR3 contains 17 residues. The CDR3, as DNA: TGTGCCAGCATAGATCGGGACAGGGGCCATGTCAAAGAGACCCAGTACTTC. The encoded protein is CASIDRDRGHVKETQYF.

The chain employs TRBV10-1 and TRBJ2-1; 9 bases are a match to TRBD2. Germline loops: CDR1 WNHNN, CDR2 SYGVQD (reference sequence). The CDR3 has 14 residues. The V and J ends lost 5 bases and 2 bases, in that order; junction bases with no gene match: 1. CDR3: CASSPSGAYNEQFF. DNA for the CDR3: TGCGCCAGCAGTCCTAGCGGGGCCTACAATGAGCAGTTCTTC.